This T cell receptor beta chain is from a study of CD8 T cells in ankylosing spondylitis. The study, taken as a whole, reports: What appeared characteristic of ankylosing spondylitis blood was a TCR beta motif of fewer than ten highly homologous variants. Significant enrichment of disease-linked clones was reportedly seen in matched ankylosing spondylitis synovial fluid. Previous work reported some of these motif variants in the synovial fluid and blood of reactive arthritis.

Each CDR3 protein gets one entry after TCRdb re-called the 5' RACE reads with MiXCR. The repertoire holds more than 300,000 distinct CDR3 sequences, 7% to 9% seen once, with about 14% in the top ten. The V gene lost 2 bases and the J gene lost 0 bases, with 8 bases spanning the gap. Germline V gene lookup returns CDR1 LNHNV and CDR2 YYDKDF (reference sequence). This CDR3 spans 14 amino acids. A word on this clonotype: Its specificity is unknown.

The chain is built from TRBV15 and TRBJ2-7; D gene unclear. This receptor was identified in a male donor with ankylosing spondylitis. Material: blood, either unsorted or a sorted T cell fraction (not recorded which). DNA for the CDR3: TGTGCCACCAGCAGACGCGGAGCCTCCTACGAGCAGTACTTC. It encodes CATSRRGASYEQYF.